These 10 T cell receptor beta chains share one sample of origin, sequenced in a study of blood T cell repertoires in COVID-19. Sequencing used immunoSEQ multiplex PCR; TCRdb keeps in-frame clones, though not all of them. The data hold hundreds of thousands of clones, with approximately 80% observed a single time. Material for sequencing was peripheral blood. Receptors were obtained from a man older than 75 with acute or convalescent COVID-19.

The chain recombines TRBV5-1 with TRBJ2-2; 9 bases align to TRBD2. The V gene end was trimmed by 7 bases and the J gene end by 7 bases; junction bases not matched to a gene: 11. There are 15 residues in the CDR3. Germline CDR1 reads SGHRS; CDR2 reads YFSETQ. This chain's CDR3 is CASLKVAGEDGELFF. CDR3 DNA: TGCGCCAGCTTAAAAGTAGCGGGAGAGGACGGGGAGCTGTTTTTT.

The chain carries TRBV24-1 and TRBJ1-2; 9 nucleotides line up with TRBD1. Losses at the gene ends were 7 bases for V and 4 bases for J; bases not matched to a gene: 6. The CDR3 has 14 residues. CDR1 and CDR2 (germline): KGHDR, SFDVKD. The CDR3 sequence is CATSETGGAYGYTF. The CDR3 DNA follows: TGTGCCACCAGCGAGACAGGGGGGGCCTATGGCTACACCTTC.

The genes are TRBV7-3 and TRBJ2-1; 7 positions match TRBD2. The CDR3 covers 15 residues. Germline loops: CDR1 SGHTA, CDR2 FQGTGA. V lost 4 bases, J lost 1 base, and 4 bases stayed unmatched. This CDR3 is CASSSSAGSYNEQFF. Written as DNA, the CDR3 is TGTGCCAGCAGCTCTTCAGCGGGGTCCTACAATGAGCAGTTCTTC.

There are a few counts of this clone. This chain links TRBV4-1 with TRBJ1-4; TRBD1 aligns across 11 bases. Germline assignment: CDR1 MGHRA and CDR2 YSYEKL. This CDR3 region has 14 residues. Trimming cost V 6 bases and J 8 bases; bases outside gene matches: 5. CDR3 region: CASSRGTGGEKLFF. CDR3 coding DNA: TGCGCCAGCAGTCGGGGGACAGGGGGGGAAAAACTGTTTTTT.

The sample holds a few counts of this clone. The chain has TRBV30 and TRBJ2-1; D gene unclear. This CDR3 is 9 amino acids long. CDR1 is GTSNPN and CDR2 is SVGIG in the germline V gene (reference sequence). The V and J ends lost 4 bases and 12 bases respectively, with 7 bases between them. The CDR3 coding sequence is TGTGCCTGGACCCCGGGGCAGTTCTTC. It is translated as CAWTPGQFF.

This rearrangement joins TRBV6-5 to TRBJ1-1; 7 bases are shared with TRBD1. The CDR3 sequence is 13 residues long. The germline V gene encodes CDR1 MNHEY and CDR2 SVGAGI. The V gene end was trimmed by 6 bases and the J gene end by 4 bases; junction bases not matched to a gene: 5. As DNA, the CDR3 is TGTGCCAGCAGGACACAGGGGCGCACTGAAGCTTTCTTT. Translated: CASRTQGRTEAFF.

This clone has only one observation. The chain is built from TRBV5-4 and TRBJ2-7, with 7 bases that match TRBD2. J was trimmed by 4 bases and V by 3 bases; bases with no gene match: 10. Germline assignment: CDR1 SGHNT and CDR2 YYREEE (reference sequence). CDR3 length: 15 residues. The CDR3 here is CASSWTGPGGYEQYF. The CDR3, as DNA: TGTGCCAGCAGCTGGACCGGCCCGGGAGGATACGAGCAGTACTTC.

This clone was observed a handful of times. The rearrangement joins TRBV7-9 to TRBJ1-5; 7 bases line up with TRBD1. The trim removed 8 bases at V and 4 bases at J, leaving 11 bases unmatched. CDR1 and CDR2 from the germline V gene are SEHNR and FQNEAQ (reference sequence). CDR3 size: 15 residues. CDR3 sequence (DNA): TGTGCCAGCGCCGCCAGACAGGGAATAAATCAGCCCCAGCATTTT. Translating gives CASAARQGINQPQHF.

The chain links TRBV24-1 to TRBJ2-2, with D possibly matching TRBD1 (5 bases). Trimming pared 0 bases from V and 7 bases from J, leaving 14 bases between. The CDR3 is 16 amino acids. Germline V CDR1 and CDR2: KGHDR, SFDVKD. CDR3 sequence: CATSDLRLGADGELFF. DNA for the CDR3: TGTGCCACCAGTGATTTGCGTCTTGGGGCAGACGGGGAGCTGTTTTTT.

This chain uses TRBV15 with TRBJ1-1; D is unclear. V shed 0 bases and J shed 5 bases, with 10 bases lying between them. The CDR3 runs to 14 residues. Germline V gives CDR1 LNHNV, CDR2 YYDKDF (reference sequence). The CDR3 protein is CATSRDAAQTEAFF. Written as DNA, the CDR3 is TGTGCCACCAGCAGAGATGCGGCCCAGACTGAAGCTTTCTTT.